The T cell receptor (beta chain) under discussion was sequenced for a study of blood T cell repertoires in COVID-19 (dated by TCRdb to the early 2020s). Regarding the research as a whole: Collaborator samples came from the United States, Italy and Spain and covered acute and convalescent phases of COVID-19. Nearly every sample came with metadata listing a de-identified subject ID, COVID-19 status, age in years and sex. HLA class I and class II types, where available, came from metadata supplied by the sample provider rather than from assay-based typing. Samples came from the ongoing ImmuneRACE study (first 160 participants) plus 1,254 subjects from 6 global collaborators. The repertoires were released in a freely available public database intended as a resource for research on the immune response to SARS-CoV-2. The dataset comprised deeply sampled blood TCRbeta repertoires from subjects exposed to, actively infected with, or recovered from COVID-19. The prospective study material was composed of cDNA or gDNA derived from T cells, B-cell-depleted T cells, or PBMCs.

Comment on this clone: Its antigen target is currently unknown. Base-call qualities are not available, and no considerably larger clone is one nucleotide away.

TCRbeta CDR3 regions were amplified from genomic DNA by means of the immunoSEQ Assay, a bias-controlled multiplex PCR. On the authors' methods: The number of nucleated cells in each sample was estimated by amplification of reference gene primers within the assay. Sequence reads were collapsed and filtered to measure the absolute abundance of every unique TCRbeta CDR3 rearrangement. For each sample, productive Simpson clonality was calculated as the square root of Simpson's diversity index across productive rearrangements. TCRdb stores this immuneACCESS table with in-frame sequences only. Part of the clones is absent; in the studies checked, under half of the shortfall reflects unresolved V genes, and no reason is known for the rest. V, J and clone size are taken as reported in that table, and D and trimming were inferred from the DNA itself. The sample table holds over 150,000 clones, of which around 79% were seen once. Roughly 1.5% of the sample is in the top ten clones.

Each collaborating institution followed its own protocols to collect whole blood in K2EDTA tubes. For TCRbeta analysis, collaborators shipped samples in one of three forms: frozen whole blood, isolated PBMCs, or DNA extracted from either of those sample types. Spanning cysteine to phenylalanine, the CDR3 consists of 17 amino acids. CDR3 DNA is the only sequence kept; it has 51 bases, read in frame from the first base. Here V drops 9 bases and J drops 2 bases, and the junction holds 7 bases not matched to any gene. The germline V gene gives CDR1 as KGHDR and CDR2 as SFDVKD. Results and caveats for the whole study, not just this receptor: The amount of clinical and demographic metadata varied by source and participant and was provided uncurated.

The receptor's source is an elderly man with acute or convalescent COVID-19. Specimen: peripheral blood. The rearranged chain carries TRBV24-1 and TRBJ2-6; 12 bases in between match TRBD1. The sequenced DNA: TGTGCCACCGCACCGGGACAGGGGGCGCCTGGGGCCAACGTCCTGACTTTC. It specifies CATAPGQGAPGANVLTF.